Listed below are T cell receptor beta chains from one sample, sequenced in a study of T cell responses to AZD1222 COVID-19 vaccine. Measured with immunoSEQ multiplex PCR; TCRdb has only the in-frame clones, and not every one. The sample holds 150,000 to 200,000 clones, 85% to 95% seen once. The specimen comprised peripheral blood, sampled on day 0 of AZD1222 vaccination. The source is an adult in good health. Both conserved end residues are part of each CDR3. The D gene is left open where the match is weak. Rows give clone size only sometimes, using once, few, many, or a class for an expanded clone.

TRBJ1-1 NA TRBV30 NA TGTGCCTGGAGGGGAGCCCCAGGGTCCATTACTGAAGCTTTCTTT CAWRGAPGSITEAFF
TRBJ1-1 NA TRBV7-9 NA TGTGCCAGCAGCCGAAGAGTGGAAACTGAAGCTTTCTTT CASSRRVETEAFF
TRBJ2-1 NA TRBV19 NA TGTGCCAGTAGTATATCCCTGAGCTCCTACAATGAGCAGTTCTTC CASSISLSSYNEQFF
TRBJ1-2 NA TRBV19 NA TGTGCCAGTAGTATATTATCTAAGATTAACTATGGCTACACCTTC CASSILSKINYGYTF
TRBJ1-2 NA TRBV13 NA TGTGCCAGCAGCCAGGGCATTATTAACTATGGCTACACCTTC CASSQGIINYGYTF
TRBJ1-2 NA TRBV7-8 once TGTGCCAGCAGCCTGGACCGGCACGATGGCTACACCTTC CASSLDRHDGYTF
TRBJ1-4 NA TRBV12-3/TRBV12-4 NA TGTGCCAGCAGTTCAGAATTTAATGAAAAACTGTTTTTT CASSSEFNEKLFF
TRBJ1-1 NA TRBV6-5 NA TGTGCCAGCAGGCCTTGGGGGGAAAACACTGAAGCTTTCTTT CASRPWGENTEAFF
TRBJ2-7 NA TRBV4-1 NA TGCGCCAGCAGTCTAATTCGGGGCGAGAGCTACGAGCAGTACTTC CASSLIRGESYEQYF
TRBJ2-2 NA TRBV11-2 once TGTGCCAGCAGCCAGTTAGGGCCTGGTCACACCGGGGAGCTGTTTTTT CASSQLGPGHTGELFF
TRBJ2-1 TRBD1 TRBV10-3 NA TGTGCCATCACGGACGGACAGGGTAACAATGAGCAGTTCTTC CAITDGQGNNEQFF
TRBJ2-7 TRBD2 TRBV6-2/TRBV6-3 NA TGTGCCAGCAGCCATCGCCGACTAGCGGGAGTAGGGTACTTC CASSHRRLAGVGYF
TRBJ1-6 NA TRBV18 NA TGTGCCAGCTCCCCGTGGGTGAGCTCCTATAATTCACCCCTCCACTTT CASSPWVSSYNSPLHF
TRBJ2-7 NA TRBV6-5 NA TGTGCCAGCAGCGGGTCCGAGTACGAGCAGTACTTC CASSGSEYEQYF
TRBJ2-7 TRBD2 TRBV4-1 NA TGCGCCAGCAGCCAGAGCTGGACTAGCGGTTTCTCCTACGAGCAGTACTTC CASSQSWTSGFSYEQYF
TRBJ2-5 TRBD2 TRBV4-3 NA TGCGCCAGCAGCCGATCCGGACTAGCGGGGGTTTTGGGAGAGACCCAGTACTTC CASSRSGLAGVLGETQYF